This T cell receptor (beta chain) derives from a study of T cells in Graves' hyperthyroidism and ophthalmopathy. What was amplified from RNA transcripts were TCR beta CDR3 regions. HTBI primers were used for first-round RT-PCR of the TCR CDR3. TCRdb re-analysed the multiplex PCR reads in MiXCR, keeping a single row per CDR3 protein. The repertoire holds around 700,000 distinct CDR3 sequences, approximately 19% seen once, with around 17% in the top ten. Regarding this clonotype: This may arise from a read error, as a much more abundant clone is one base away.

The trim removed 0 bases at V and 6 bases at J, leaving 2 bases unmatched. CDR3 size: 14 residues. Per germline, CDR1 LGHDT and CDR2 YNNKEL (reference sequence). The sequence was obtained from a woman aged 45-59 years with Graves' hyperthyroidism that later progressed to Graves' ophthalmopathy. The V and J genes are TRBV3-1 and TRBJ1-5, with 7 bases fitting TRBD1. Sequencing was done on a sample of blood. In nucleotides, the CDR3 is TGTGCCAGCAGCCAAGAGACAGGGCGTCAGCCCCAGCATTTT. The encoded protein is CASSQETGRQPQHF.